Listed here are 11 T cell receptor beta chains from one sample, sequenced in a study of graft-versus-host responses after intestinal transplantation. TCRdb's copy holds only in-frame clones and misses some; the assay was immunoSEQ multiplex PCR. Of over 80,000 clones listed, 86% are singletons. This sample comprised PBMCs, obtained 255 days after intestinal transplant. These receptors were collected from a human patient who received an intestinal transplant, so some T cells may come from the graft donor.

The CDR3 coding sequence is TGCAGCGTTGTTAGGGGACCGGGACTAGCGGGAAATGAGCAGTTCTTC. Its protein product is CSVVRGPGLAGNEQFF. This sequence joins TRBV29-1 and TRBJ2-1, with TRBD2 matching over 13 bases. The CDR3 extends over 16 amino acids. From germline, CDR1 is SQVTM and CDR2 ANQGSEA. V dropped 4 bases and J dropped 7; count of bases not matched to a gene: 10.

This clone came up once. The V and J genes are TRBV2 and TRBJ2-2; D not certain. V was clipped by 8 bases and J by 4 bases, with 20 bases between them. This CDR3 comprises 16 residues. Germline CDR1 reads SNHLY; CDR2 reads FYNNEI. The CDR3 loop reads CASGETRSSLTGELFF. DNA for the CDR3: TGTGCCAGCGGAGAGACCCGAAGTTCTCTCACCGGGGAGCTGTTTTTT.

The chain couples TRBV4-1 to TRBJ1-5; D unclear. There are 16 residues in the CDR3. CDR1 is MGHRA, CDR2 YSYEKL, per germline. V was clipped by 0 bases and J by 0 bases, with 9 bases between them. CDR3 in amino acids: CASSQDGGYSNQPQHF. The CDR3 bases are TGCGCCAGCAGCCAAGATGGTGGGTATAGCAATCAGCCCCAGCATTTT.

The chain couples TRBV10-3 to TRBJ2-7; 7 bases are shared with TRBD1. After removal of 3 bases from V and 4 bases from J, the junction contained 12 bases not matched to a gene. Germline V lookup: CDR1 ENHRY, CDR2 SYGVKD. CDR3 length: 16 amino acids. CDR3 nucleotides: TGTGCCATCAGTGACCCGGGACAGTCGGTTCCTTACGAGCAGTACTTC. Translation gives CAISDPGQSVPYEQYF.

CDR3 sequence reads: CASSYSPTNQPQHF. CDR3 DNA sequence: TGTGCCAGCAGTTACTCGCCCACCAATCAGCCCCAGCATTTT. The V call is TRBV6-5, the J call TRBJ1-5; D is uncertain. Germline lookup yields CDR1 MNHEY and CDR2 SVGAGI. The germline V and J ends were trimmed by 0 bases and 3 bases, with 6 bases remaining between them. The CDR3 is made up of 14 amino acids.

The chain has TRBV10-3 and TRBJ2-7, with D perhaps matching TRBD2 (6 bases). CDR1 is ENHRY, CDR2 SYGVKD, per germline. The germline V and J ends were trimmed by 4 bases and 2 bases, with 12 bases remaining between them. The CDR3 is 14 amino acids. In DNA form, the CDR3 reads TGTGCCATCAGTGGAGTCGGGAGCCCCTACGAGCAGTACTTC. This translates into CAISGVGSPYEQYF.

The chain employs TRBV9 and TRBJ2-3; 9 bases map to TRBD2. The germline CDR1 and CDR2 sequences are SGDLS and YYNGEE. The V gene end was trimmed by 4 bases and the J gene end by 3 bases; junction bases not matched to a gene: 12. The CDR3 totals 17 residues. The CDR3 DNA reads TGTGCCAGCAGCATCAAACCTAGCGGGGAGATGACAGATACGCAGTATTTT. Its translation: CASSIKPSGEMTDTQYF.

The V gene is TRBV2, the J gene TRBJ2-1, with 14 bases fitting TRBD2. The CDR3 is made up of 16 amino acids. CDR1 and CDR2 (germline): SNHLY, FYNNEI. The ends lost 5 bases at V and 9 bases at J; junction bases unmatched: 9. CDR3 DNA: TGTGCCAGCAGTCCAGGGACTAGCGGGAGAAAGGGTGAGCAGTTCTTC. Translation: CASSPGTSGRKGEQFF.

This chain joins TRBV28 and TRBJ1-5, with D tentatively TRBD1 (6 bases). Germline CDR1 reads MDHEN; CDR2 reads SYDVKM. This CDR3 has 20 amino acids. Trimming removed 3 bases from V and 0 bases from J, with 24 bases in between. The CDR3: CASSFPRLAHRDHSNQPQHF. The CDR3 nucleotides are TGTGCCAGCAGTTTTCCTCGCTTGGCCCACAGGGATCATAGCAATCAGCCCCAGCATTTT.

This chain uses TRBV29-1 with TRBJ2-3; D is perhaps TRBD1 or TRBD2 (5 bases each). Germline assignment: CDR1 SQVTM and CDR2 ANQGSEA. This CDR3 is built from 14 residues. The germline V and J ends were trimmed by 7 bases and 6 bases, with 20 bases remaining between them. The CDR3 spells CSGYGTYDLDTQYF. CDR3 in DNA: TGCAGCGGCTACGGGACGTATGATTTGGATACGCAGTATTTT.

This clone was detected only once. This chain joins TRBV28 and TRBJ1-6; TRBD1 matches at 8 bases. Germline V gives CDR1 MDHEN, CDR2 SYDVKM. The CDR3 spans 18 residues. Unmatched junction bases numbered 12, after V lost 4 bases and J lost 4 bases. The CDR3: CASSSPYAQGAYNSPLHF. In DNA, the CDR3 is TGTGCCAGCAGTTCCCCGTATGCGCAGGGGGCTTATAATTCACCCCTCCACTTT.